What follows are 5 T cell receptor beta chains derived from one specimen sequenced in a study of T cells in Graves' hyperthyroidism and ophthalmopathy. The source material, RNA transcripts, was used to amplify TCR beta CDR3 regions. Using the HTBI primer set, a first-round RT-PCR was run on the TCR CDR3. TCRdb fed the multiplex PCR reads into MiXCR, producing one record per CDR3 protein. The table has hundreds of thousands of distinct CDR3 sequences, approximately 16% seen once. Sequenced input: blood. The source of these receptors is a woman aged 55-70 years with Graves' ophthalmopathy.

Comment on this clonotype: This may be a read error: a much more frequent sequence differs by one nucleotide. The chain carries TRBV28 and TRBJ2-3; 7 nucleotides line up with TRBD1. Gene TRBJ1-5 matches the end of the DNA better, so the J call may be wrong. This CDR3 spans 13 amino acids. CDR1 and CDR2 from the germline V gene are MDHEN and SYDVKM. CDR3 bases: TGTGCCAGCAGGTTCTCAGGGACAGATACGCAGCATTTT. It codes for CASRFSGTDTQHF.

This clonotype was recorded at least ten times. J is TRBJ2-1 and V is TRBV10-3; possible D gene TRBD2, 6 bases. The CDR3 loop spans 13 amino acids. The ends were cut back, 3 bases at V and 12 bases at J, with 15 bases in the middle. CDR1 is ENHRY, CDR2 SYGVKD, per germline. CDR3: CAISEGTPPRQFF. The DNA of the CDR3 is TGTGCCATCAGTGAAGGGACTCCCCCTCGGCAGTTCTTC.

This clonotype was picked up one time. The rearrangement joins TRBV25-1 to TRBJ2-2; perhaps TRBD1 as D (6 bases). This CDR3 has 15 amino acids. The germline V and J ends were trimmed by 3 bases and 5 bases, with 13 bases remaining between them. The germline CDR1 and CDR2 sequences are MGHDK and SYGVNS. The CDR3 DNA sequence: TGTGCCAGCAGTGATTCTTCGAGGGGGACCGGGGAGCTGTTTTTT. Residues: CASSDSSRGTGELFF.

This clonotype showed up just a few times. CDR3 region: CASSSRDTRYEKLFF. The CDR3 DNA reads TGTGCCAGCAGCAGCCGGGACACAAGATATGAAAAACTGTTTTTT. The chain has TRBV5-8 and TRBJ1-4; TRBD1 might be the D (6 bases). Per the germline V gene, CDR1 is SGHTS and CDR2 is YDEGEE. Trimming took 4 bases from V and 6 from J, leaving 16 bases between them. CDR3 length: 15 residues.

This clonotype turned up a few times. The CDR3 loop is CASSNGGTYEQYF. CDR3 in DNA: TGTGCCAGTAGTAATGGCGGAACCTACGAGCAGTACTTC. This chain joins TRBV19 and TRBJ2-7; no clear D gene. CDR1 is LNHDA, CDR2 SQIVND, per germline (reference sequence). The CDR3 contains 13 residues. Trimming took 4 bases from V and 2 from J, leaving 9 bases between them.